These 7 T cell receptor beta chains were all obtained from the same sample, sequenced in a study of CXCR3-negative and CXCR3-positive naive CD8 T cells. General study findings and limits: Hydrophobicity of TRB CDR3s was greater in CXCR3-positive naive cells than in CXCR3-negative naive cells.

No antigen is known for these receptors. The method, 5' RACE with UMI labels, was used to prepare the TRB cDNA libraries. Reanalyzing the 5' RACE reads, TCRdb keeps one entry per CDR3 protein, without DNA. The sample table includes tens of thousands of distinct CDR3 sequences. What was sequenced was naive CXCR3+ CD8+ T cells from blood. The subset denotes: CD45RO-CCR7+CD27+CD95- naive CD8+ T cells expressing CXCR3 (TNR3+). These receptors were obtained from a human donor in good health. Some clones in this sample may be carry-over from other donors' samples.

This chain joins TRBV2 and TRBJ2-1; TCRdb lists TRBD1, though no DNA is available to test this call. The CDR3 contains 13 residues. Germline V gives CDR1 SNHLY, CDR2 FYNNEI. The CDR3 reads CASRSVWAFEQFF.

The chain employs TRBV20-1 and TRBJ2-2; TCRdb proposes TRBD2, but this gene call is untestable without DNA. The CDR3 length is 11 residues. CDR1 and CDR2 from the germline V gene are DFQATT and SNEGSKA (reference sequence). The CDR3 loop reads CSAREAGELFF.

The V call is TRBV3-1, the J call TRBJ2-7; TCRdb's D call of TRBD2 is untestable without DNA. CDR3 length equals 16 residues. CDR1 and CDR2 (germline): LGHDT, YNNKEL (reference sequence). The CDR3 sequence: CASSNNTGPSGGEQYF.

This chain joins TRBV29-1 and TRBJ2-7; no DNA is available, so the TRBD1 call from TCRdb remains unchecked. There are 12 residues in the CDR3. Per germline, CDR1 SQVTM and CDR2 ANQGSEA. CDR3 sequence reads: CSARTGIDEQYF.

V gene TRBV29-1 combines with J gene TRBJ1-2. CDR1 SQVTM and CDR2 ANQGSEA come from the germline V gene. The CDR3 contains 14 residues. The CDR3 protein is CSVEDRTEGFGYTF.

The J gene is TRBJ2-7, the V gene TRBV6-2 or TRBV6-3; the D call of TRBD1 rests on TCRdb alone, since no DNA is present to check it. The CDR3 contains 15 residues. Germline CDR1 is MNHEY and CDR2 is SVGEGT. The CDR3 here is CASSRQGTTVYEQYF.

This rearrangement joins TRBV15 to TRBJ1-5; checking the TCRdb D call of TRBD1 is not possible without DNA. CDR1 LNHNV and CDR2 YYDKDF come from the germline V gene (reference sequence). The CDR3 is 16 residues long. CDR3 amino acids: CATSRGDRGENQPQHF.